Listed below are T cell receptor beta chains from one sample, sequenced in a study of graft-versus-host responses after intestinal transplantation. TCRdb keeps only in-frame clones here, not all; method: immunoSEQ multiplex PCR. Among around 6,700 clones listed, about 20% were seen once. Sequencing used alloreactive CD4+ T cells from a mixed lymphocyte reaction culture, obtained before transplantation. The receptors here all came from a human patient who was an organ donor for intestinal transplantation. Each CDR3 is given without its conserved first and last residue.

j_call v_call cdr3_aa
TRBJ2-7 TRBV4-1 ASSPGGPDYEQY
TRBJ2-3 TRBV18 ASSPFVSGATDTQY
TRBJ2-5 TRBV7-3 ASSWGGLPGGEETQY
TRBJ2-5 TRBV5-1 ASSFTGGLETQY
TRBJ2-3 TRBV9 ASSVAMTSVTDTQY
TRBJ1-2 TRBV7-3 ASSPGPEANYGYT
TRBJ1-2 TRBV15 ATSREWTPVGGYT
TRBJ2-3 TRBV9 ASSALAGAPSTDTQY
TRBJ1-6 TRBV7-8 ASSLVRVEGGWNSPLH
TRBJ2-7 TRBV27 ASSYRAKRPYEQY
TRBJ2-5 TRBV4-1 ASSQYFGRLSGETQY
TRBJ1-4 TRBV6-6 ASNRQGALEKLF
TRBJ1-4 TRBV7-3 ASSLAARNNEKLF
TRBJ1-6 TRBV7-2 ASSLGVVDNSPLH
TRBJ2-7 TRBV7-3 ASSTGTGKFSYEQY
TRBJ2-7 TRBV14 AGDTSGGMYEQY
TRBJ2-3 TRBV2 ASSRDTVSTDTQY
TRBJ2-1 TRBV4-1 ASSQAGGWNNEQF
TRBJ1-1 TRBV10-3 AISEAGRSTEAF
TRBJ2-7 TRBV6-5 ASSPRRGRQYEQY
TRBJ1-6 TRBV6-9 ATWVWSSDSPLH
TRBJ2-2 TRBV7-2 ASSWLRDTGELF
TRBJ1-5 TRBV7-9 ASSGAGNQPQH
TRBJ2-3 TRBV7-2 ASSQDSATDTQY
TRBJ2-7 TRBV27 ASSPFVGTGTVWWSYEQY
TRBJ1-6 TRBV5-1 ASSLLRDRSPLH
TRBJ1-2 TRBV5-1 ASSLEGSGVDGYT
TRBJ1-2 TRBV30 AWSVIGQGNYGYT
TRBJ1-1 TRBV7-7 ASSLGQGTEAF
TRBJ2-7 TRBV18 ASSGLAGASEQY
TRBJ2-5 TRBV7-3 ASSLGTSGETQY
TRBJ1-1 TRBV6-1 ASRKGGWAEAF
TRBJ2-7 TRBV5-1 ASSYSGGAHEQY
TRBJ1-4 TRBV6-5 ASSPPGGRREKLF
TRBJ1-1 TRBV7-2 ASSPGGTVAEAF
NA TRBV9 ASSVRTDGFYEQY
TRBJ2-3 TRBV2 ASKRASGGLSTDTQY
TRBJ1-4 TRBV5-6 ASSFRGVNEKLF
TRBJ2-3 TRBV5-4 ASSFNPGAGTDTQY
TRBJ1-4 TRBV6-5 ASRDNNEKLF
TRBJ1-6 TRBV19 ASSIVAGESPLH
TRBJ2-7 TRBV5-7 ASSQTGAFYYEQY
TRBJ2-3 TRBV7-2 ASSFSTDTQY
TRBJ1-5 TRBV5-1 ASSHGQGGHQPQH
TRBJ1-2 TRBV18 ASSQQGNYGYT
TRBJ1-5 TRBV23-1 ASSPRDSNQPQH
TRBJ2-3 TRBV7-3 ASSLGLAGGSPQY
TRBJ1-1 TRBV7-8 ASSVDRATEAF
TRBJ1-2 TRBV18 ASSPPLTGGYGYT
TRBJ1-3 TRBV7-4 ASSPARISGNTIY
TRBJ1-3 TRBV5-1 ASGEQAPGNTIY
TRBJ2-3 TRBV7-2 ASSLLSGALKTDTQY
TRBJ2-2 TRBV6-6 ASSYSGGHTGELF
TRBJ2-3 TRBV5-1 ASSWAFTGTSTDTQY
TRBJ2-7 TRBV5-5 ASSLETPLEQY
TRBJ1-2 TRBV7-2 ASSPRGGFYGYT
TRBJ2-1 TRBV11-1 ASSLQWTSGVNNEQF
TRBJ2-3 TRBV19 ASRDRGTDTQY
TRBJ2-2 TRBV11-1 ASSWLRDTGELF